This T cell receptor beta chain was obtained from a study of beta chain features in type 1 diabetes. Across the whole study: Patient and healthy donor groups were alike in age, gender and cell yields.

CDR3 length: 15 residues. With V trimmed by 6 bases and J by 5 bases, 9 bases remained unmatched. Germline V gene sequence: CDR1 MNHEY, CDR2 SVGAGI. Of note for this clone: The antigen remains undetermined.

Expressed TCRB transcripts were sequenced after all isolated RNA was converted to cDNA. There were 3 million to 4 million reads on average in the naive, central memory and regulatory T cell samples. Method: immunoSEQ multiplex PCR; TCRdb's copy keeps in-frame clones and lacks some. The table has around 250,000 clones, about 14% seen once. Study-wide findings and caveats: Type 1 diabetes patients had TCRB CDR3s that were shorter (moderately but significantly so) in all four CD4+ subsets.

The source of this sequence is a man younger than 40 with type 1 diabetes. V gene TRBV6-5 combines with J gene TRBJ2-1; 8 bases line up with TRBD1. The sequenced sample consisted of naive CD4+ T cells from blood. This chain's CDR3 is CASRRDRGPNNEQFF. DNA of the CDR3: TGTGCCAGCAGGCGAGACAGGGGTCCCAACAATGAGCAGTTCTTC.